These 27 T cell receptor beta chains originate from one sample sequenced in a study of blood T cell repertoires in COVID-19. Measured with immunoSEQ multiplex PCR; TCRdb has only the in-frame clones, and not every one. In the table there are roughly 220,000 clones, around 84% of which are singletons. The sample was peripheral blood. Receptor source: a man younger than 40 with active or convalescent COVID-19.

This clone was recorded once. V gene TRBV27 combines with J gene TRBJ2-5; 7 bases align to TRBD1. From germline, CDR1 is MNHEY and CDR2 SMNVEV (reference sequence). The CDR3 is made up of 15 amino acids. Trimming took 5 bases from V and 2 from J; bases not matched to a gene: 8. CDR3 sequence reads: CASSASDRDQETQYF. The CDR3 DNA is TGTGCCAGCAGTGCCTCTGACAGGGATCAAGAGACCCAGTACTTC.

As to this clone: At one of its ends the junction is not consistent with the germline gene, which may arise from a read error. The CDR3 spells CAWGVRQPLRTDTQYF. The DNA of the CDR3 is TGTGCCTGGGGTGTGCGGCAGCCCCTCCGGACAGATACGCAGTATTTT. V gene TRBV30 combines with J gene TRBJ2-3; D not resolved. Looked up from germline, CDR1 is GTSNPN and CDR2 is SVGIG (reference sequence). The CDR3 extends over 16 amino acids.

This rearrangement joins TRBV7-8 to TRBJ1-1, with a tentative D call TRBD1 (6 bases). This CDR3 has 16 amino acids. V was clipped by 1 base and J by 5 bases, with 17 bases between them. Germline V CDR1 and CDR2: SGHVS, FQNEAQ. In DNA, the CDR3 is TGTGCCAGCAGCTTAGGATCGCAGGGGACTATTACTGAAGCTTTCTTT. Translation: CASSLGSQGTITEAFF.

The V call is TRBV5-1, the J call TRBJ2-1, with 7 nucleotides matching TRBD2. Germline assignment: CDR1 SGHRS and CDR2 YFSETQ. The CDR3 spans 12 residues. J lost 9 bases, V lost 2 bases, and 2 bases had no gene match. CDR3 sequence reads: CASSFREVEQFF. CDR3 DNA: TGCGCCAGCAGCTTTCGGGAGGTTGAGCAGTTCTTC.

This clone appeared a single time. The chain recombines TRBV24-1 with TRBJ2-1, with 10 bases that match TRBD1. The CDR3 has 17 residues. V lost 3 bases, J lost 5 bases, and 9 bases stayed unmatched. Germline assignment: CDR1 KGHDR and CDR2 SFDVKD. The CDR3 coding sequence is TGTGCCACCAGTGATCCCCGGGGACAGGGGCTGGACAATGAGCAGTTCTTC. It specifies CATSDPRGQGLDNEQFF.

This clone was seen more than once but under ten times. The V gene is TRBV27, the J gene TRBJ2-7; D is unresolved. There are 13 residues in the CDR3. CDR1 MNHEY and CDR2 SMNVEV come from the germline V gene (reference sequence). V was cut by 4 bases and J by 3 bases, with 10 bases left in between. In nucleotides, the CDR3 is TGTGCCAGCAGTTCCGCCCTCTACTACGAGCAGTACTTC. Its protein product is CASSSALYYEQYF.

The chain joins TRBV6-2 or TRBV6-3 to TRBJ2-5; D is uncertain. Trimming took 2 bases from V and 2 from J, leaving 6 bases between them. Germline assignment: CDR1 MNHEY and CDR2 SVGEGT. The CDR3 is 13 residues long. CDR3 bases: TGTGCCAGCAGTTACGCAGGTCAAGAGACCCAGTACTTC. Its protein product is CASSYAGQETQYF.

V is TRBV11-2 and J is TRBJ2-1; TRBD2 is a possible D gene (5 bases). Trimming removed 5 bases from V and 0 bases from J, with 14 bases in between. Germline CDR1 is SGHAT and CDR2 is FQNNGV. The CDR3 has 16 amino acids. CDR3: CASSTRADSSYNEQFF. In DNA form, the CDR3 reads TGTGCCAGCAGCACAAGAGCGGATTCCTCCTACAATGAGCAGTTCTTC.

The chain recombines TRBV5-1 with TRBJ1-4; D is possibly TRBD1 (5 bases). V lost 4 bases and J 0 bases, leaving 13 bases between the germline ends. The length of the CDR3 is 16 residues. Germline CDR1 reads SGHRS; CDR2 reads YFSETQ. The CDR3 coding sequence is TGCGCCAGCAGCCTACAGGACCCCCCAACTAATGAAAAACTGTTTTTT. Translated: CASSLQDPPTNEKLFF.

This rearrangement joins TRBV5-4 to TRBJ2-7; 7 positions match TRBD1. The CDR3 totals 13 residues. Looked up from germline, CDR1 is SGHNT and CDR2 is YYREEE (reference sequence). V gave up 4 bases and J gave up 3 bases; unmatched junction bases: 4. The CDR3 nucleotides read TGTGCCAGCAGCAGCCGGGACAGCTACGAGCAGTACTTC. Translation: CASSSRDSYEQYF.

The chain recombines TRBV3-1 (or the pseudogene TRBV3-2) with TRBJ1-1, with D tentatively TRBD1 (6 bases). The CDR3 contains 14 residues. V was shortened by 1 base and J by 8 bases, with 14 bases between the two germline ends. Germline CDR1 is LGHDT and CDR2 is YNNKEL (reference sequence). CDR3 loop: CASSQVLGAGEAFF. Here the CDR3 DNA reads TGTGCCAGCAGCCAAGTTCTGGGGGCCGGCGAAGCTTTCTTT.

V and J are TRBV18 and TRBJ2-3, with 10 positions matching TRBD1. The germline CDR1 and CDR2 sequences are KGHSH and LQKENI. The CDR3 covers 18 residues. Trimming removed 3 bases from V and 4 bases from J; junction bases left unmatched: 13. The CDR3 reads CASSPQRPRQGAADTQYF. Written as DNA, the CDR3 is TGTGCCAGCTCACCTCAAAGACCCAGACAGGGGGCAGCAGATACGCAGTATTTT.

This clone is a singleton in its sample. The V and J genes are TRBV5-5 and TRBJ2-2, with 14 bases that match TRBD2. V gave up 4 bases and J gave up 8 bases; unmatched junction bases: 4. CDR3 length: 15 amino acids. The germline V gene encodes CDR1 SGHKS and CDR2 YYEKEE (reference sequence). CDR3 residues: CASSPGLAGVGELFF. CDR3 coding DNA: TGTGCCAGCAGCCCGGGACTAGCGGGAGTAGGGGAGCTGTTTTTT.

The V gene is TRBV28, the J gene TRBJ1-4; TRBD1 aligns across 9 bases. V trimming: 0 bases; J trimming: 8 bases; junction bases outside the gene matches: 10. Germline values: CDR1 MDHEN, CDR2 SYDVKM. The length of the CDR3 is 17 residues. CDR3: CASSLWQQGAFTEKLFF. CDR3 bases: TGTGCCAGCAGTTTATGGCAACAGGGGGCATTTACCGAAAAACTGTTTTTT.

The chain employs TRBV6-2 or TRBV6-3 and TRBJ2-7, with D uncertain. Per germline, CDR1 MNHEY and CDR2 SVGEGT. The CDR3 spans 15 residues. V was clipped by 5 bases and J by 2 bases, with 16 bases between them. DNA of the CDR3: TGTGCCAGCAGTAACGACTTTGCGGCTCCCTACGAGCAGTACTTC. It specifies CASSNDFAAPYEQYF.

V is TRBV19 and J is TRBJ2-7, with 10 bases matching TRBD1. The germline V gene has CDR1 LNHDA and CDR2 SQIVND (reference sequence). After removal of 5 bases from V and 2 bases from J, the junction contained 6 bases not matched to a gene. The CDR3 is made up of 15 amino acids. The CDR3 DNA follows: TGTGCCAGTAGTGTCCGGGACAGGGGACCCTACGAGCAGTACTTC. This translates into CASSVRDRGPYEQYF.

The CDR3 DNA reads TGTGCCAGCAGCCTACAGGGGGGGAGAGCGGAGACCCAGTACTTC. Protein: CASSLQGGRAETQYF. The chain links TRBV7-2 to TRBJ2-5, with D possibly being TRBD1 (8 bases). Trimming took 5 bases from V and 5 from J, leaving 18 bases between them. The CDR3 runs to 15 residues. Germline lookup yields CDR1 SGHTA and CDR2 FQGNSA.

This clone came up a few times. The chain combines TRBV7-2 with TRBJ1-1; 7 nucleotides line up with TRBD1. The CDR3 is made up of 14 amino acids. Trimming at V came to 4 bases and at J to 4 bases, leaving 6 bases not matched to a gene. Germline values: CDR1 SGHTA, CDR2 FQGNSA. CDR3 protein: CASSSTGVGTEAFF. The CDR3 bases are TGTGCCAGCAGCTCCACAGGGGTGGGCACTGAAGCTTTCTTT.

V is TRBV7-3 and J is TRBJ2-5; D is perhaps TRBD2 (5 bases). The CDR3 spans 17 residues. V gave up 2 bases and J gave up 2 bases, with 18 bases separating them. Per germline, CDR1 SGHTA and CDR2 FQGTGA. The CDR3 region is CASSLGRSGTRQETQYF. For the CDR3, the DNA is TGTGCCAGCAGCTTAGGACGGAGTGGAACTAGGCAAGAGACCCAGTACTTC.

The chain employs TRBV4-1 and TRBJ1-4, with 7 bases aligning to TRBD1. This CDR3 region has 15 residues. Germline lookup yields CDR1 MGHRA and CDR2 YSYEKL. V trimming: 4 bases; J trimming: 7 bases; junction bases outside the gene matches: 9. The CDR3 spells CASSLWTGLSEKLFF. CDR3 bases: TGCGCCAGCAGCCTTTGGACAGGTCTGAGTGAAAAACTGTTTTTT.

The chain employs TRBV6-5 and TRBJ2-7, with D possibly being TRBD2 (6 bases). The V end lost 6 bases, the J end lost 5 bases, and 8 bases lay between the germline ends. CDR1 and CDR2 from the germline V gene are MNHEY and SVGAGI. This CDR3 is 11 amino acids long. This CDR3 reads CASSRGDEQYF. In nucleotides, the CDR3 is TGTGCCAGCAGCCGCGGGGACGAGCAGTACTTC.

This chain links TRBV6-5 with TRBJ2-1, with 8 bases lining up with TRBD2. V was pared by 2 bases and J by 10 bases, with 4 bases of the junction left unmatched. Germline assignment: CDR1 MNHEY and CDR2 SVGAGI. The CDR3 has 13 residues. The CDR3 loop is CASSYEGGREQFF. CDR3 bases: TGTGCCAGCAGTTACGAAGGCGGGAGGGAGCAGTTCTTC.

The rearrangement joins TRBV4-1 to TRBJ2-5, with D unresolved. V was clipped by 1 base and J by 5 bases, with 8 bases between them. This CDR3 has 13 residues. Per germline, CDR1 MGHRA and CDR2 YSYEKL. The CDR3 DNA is TGCGCCAGCAGCCAAGGACACTCCGAGACCCAGTACTTC. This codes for CASSQGHSETQYF.

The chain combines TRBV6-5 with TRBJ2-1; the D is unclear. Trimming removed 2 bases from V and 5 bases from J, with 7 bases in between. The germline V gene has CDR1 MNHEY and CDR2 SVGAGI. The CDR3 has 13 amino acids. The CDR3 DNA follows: TGTGCCAGCAGTTACATCCAGAACAATGAGCAGTTCTTC. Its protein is CASSYIQNNEQFF.

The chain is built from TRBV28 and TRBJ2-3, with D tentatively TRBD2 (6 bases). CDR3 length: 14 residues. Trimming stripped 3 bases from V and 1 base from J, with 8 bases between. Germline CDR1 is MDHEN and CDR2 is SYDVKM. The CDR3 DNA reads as TGTGCCAGCAGTTTCGTAGCGGGCACAGATACGCAGTATTTT. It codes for CASSFVAGTDTQYF.

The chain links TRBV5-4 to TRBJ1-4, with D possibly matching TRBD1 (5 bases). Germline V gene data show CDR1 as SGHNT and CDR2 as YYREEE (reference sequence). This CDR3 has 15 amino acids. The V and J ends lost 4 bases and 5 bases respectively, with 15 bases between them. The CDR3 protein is CASSGGYEKNEKLFF. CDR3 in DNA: TGTGCCAGCAGCGGGGGGTACGAGAAGAATGAAAAACTGTTTTTT.

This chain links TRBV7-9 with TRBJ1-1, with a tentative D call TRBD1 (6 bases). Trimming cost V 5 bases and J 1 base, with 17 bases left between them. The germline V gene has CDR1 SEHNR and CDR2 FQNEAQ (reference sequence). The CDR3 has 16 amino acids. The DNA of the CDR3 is TGTGCCAGCAGCCGACCCAGGGGAAATGAGAACACTGAAGCTTTCTTT. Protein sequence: CASSRPRGNENTEAFF.